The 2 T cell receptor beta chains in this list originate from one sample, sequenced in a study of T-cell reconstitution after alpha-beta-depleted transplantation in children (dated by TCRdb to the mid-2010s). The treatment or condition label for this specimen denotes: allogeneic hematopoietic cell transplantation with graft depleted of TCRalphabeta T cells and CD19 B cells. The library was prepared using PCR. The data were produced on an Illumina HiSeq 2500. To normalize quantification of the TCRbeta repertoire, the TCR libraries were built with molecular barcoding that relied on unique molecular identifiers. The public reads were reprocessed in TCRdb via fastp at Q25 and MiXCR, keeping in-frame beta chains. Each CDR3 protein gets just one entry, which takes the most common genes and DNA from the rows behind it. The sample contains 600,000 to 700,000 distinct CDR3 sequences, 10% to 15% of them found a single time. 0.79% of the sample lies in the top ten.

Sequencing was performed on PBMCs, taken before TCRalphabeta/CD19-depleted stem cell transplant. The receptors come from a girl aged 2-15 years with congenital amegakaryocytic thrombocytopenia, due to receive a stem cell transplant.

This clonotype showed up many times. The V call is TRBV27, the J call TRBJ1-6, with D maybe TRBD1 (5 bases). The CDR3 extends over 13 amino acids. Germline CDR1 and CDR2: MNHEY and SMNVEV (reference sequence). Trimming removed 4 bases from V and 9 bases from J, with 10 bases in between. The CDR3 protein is CASSSTVGSPLHF. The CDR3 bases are TGTGCCAGCAGTTCGACAGTGGGTTCACCCCTCCACTTT.

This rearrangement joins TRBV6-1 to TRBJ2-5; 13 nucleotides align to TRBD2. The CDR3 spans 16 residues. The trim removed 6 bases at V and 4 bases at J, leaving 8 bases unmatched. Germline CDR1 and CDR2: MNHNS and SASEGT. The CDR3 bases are TGTGCCAGCAGGAGGACTAGCGGGAGCAACATAGAGACCCAGTACTTC. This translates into CASRRTSGSNIETQYF.